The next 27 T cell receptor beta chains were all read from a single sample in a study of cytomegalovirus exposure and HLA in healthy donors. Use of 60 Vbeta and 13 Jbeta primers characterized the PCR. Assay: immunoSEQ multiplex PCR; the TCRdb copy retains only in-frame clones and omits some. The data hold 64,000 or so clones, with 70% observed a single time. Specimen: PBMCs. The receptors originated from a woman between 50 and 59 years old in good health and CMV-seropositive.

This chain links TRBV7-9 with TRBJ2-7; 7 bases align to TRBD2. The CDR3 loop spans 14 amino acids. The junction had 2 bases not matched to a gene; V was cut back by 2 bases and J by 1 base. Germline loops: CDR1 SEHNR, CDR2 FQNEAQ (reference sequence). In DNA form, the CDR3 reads TGTGCCAGCAGCTTACTTAGCGGGTCCTACGAGCAGTACTTC. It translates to CASSLLSGSYEQYF.

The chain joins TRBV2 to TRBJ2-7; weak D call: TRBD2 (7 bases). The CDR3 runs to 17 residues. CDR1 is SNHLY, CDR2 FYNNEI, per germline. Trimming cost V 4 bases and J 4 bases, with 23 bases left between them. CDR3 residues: CASSGDVGRGMWYEQYF. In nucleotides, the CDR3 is TGTGCCAGCAGTGGAGATGTGGGGAGGGGGATGTGGTACGAGCAGTACTTC.

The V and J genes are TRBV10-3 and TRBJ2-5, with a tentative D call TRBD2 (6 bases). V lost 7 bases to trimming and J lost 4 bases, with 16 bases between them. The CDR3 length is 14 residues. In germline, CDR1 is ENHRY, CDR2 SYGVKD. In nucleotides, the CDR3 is TGTGCCATCACGGCGGGGCTAGTGGGAGAGACCCAGTACTTC. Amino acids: CAITAGLVGETQYF.

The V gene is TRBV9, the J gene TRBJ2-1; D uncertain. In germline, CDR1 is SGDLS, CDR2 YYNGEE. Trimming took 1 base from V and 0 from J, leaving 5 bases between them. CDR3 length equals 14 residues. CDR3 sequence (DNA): TGTGCCAGCAGCGTAAGGAGCTCCTACAATGAGCAGTTCTTC. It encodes CASSVRSSYNEQFF.

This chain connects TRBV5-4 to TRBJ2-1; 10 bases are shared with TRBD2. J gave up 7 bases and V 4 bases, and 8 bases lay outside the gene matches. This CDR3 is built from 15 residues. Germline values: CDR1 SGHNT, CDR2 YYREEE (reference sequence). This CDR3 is CASSQSGGARNEQFF. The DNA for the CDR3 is TGTGCCAGCAGCCAGAGCGGGGGGGCCAGAAATGAGCAGTTCTTC.

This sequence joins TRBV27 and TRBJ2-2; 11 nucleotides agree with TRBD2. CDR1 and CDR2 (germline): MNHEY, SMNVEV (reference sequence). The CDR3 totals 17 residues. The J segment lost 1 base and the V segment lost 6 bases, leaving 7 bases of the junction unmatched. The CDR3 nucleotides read TGTGCCAGCAGGAGCGAAACTAGCGGGGGGAACACCGGGGAGCTGTTTTTT. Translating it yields CASRSETSGGNTGELFF.

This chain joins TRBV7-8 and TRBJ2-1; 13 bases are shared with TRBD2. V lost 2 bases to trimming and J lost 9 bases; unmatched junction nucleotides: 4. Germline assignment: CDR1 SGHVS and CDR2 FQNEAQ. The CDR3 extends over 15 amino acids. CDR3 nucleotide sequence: TGTGCCAGCAGCTTAACTAGCGGGAGGGAAGGTGAGCAGTTCTTC. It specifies CASSLTSGREGEQFF.

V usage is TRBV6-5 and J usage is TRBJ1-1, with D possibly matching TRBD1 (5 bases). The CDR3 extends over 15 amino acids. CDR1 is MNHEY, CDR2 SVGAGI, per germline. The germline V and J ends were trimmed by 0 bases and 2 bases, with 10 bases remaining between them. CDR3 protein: CASSYSGQGNTEAFF. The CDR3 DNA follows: TGTGCCAGCAGTTACTCGGGGCAGGGCAACACTGAAGCTTTCTTT.

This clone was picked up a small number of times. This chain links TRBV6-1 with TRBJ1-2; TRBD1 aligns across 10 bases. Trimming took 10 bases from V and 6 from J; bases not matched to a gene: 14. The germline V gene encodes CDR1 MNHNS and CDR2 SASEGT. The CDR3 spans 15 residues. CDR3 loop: CATYRQGALKNGYTF. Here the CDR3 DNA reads TGTGCCACCTACCGACAGGGGGCGCTTAAAAATGGCTACACCTTC.

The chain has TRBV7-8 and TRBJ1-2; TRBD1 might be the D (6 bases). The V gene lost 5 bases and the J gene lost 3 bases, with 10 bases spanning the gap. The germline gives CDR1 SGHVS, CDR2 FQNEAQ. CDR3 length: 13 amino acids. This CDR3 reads CASSPDSDYGYTF. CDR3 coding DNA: TGTGCCAGCAGCCCGGACAGTGACTATGGCTACACCTTC.

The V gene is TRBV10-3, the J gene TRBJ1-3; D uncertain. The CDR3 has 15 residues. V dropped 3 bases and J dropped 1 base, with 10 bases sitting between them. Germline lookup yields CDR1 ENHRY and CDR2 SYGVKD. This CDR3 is CAISDSVLSGNTIYF. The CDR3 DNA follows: TGTGCCATCAGTGATTCGGTCTTGTCTGGAAACACCATATATTTT.

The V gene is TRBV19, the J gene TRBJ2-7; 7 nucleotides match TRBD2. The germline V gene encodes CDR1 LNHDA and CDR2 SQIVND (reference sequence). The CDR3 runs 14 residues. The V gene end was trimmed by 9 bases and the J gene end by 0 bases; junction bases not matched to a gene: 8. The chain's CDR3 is CASSGAGFSYEQYF. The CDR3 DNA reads TGTGCCAGCTCGGGAGCGGGATTCTCCTACGAGCAGTACTTC.

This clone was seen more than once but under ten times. CDR3 nucleotides: TGTGCCAGCAGCTTAGATTCGACTAGCAGCTACGAGCAGTACTTC. Protein: CASSLDSTSSYEQYF. The chain is built from TRBV7-8 and TRBJ2-7; 7 nucleotides match TRBD2. CDR1 SGHVS and CDR2 FQNEAQ come from the germline V gene. The CDR3 sequence is 15 residues long. V lost 1 base and J lost 3; bases outside the gene matches: 6.

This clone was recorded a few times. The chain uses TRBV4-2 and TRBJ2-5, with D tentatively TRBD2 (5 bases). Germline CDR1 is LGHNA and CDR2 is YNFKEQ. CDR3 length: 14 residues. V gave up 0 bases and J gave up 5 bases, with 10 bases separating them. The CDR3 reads CASSQDTAEETQYF. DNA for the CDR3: TGTGCCAGCAGCCAAGATACAGCGGAGGAGACCCAGTACTTC.

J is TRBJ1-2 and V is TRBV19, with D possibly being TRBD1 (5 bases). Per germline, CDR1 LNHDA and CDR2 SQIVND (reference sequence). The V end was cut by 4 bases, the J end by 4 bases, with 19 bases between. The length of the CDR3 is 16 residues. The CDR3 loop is CASSTTTGENLYGYTF. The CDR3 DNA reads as TGTGCCAGTAGTACGACCACGGGGGAGAACCTCTATGGCTACACCTTC. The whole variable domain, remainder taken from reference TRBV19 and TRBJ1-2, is DGGITQSPKYLFRKEGQNVTLSCEQNLNHDAMYWYRQDPGQGLRLIYYSQIVNDFQKGDIAEGYSVSREKKESFPLTVTSAQKNPTAFYLCASSTTTGENLYGYTFGSGTRLTVV.

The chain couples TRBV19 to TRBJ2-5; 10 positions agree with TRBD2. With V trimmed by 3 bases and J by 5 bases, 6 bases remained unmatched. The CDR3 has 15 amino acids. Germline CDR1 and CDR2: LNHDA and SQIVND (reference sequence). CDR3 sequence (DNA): TGTGCCAGTAGTATTCTAGCGGGAGAAGGGGAGACCCAGTACTTC. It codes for CASSILAGEGETQYF.

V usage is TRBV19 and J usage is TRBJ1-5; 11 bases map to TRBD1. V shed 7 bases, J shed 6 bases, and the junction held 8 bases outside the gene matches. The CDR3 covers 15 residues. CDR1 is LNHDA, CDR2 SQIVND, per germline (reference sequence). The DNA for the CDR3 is TGTGCCAGTACCCTAGGACAGGGGGCCTTTCAGCCCCAGCATTTT. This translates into CASTLGQGAFQPQHF. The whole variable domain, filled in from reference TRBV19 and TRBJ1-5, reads DGGITQSPKYLFRKEGQNVTLSCEQNLNHDAMYWYRQDPGQGLRLIYYSQIVNDFQKGDIAEGYSVSREKKESFPLTVTSAQKNPTAFYLCASTLGQGAFQPQHFGDGTRLSIL.

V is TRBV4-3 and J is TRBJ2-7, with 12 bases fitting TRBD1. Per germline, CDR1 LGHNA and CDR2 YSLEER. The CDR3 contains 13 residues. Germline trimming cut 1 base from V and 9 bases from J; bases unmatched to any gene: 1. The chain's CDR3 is CASSQGDRGRQYF. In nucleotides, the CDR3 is TGCGCCAGCAGCCAAGGGGACAGGGGGCGGCAGTACTTC.

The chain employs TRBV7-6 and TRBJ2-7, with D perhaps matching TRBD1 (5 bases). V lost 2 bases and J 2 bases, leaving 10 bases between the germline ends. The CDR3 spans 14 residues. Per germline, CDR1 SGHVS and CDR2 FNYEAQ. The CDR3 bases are TGTGCCAGCAGCTTAAGCAGGGCTCCCTACGAGCAGTACTTC. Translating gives CASSLSRAPYEQYF.

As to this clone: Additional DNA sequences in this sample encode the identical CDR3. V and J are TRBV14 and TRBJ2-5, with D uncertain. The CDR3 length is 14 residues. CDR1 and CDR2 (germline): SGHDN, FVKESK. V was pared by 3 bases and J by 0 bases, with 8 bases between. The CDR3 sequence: CASSQGRYQETQYF. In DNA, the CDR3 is TGTGCCAGCAGCCAGGGCCGGTACCAAGAGACCCAGTACTTC.

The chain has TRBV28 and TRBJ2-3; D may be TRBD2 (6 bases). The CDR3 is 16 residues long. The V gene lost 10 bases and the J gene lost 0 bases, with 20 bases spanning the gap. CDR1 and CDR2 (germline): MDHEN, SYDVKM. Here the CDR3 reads CANPIAGRSSTDTQYF. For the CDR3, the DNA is TGTGCCAACCCCATCGCGGGGAGATCTAGCACAGATACGCAGTATTTT.

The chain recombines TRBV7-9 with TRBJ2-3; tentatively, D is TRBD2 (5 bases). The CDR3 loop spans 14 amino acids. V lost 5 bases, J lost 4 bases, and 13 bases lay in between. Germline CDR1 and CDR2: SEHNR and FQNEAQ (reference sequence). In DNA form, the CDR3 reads TGTGCCAGCAGCGGGAGAATTGAAGCAGATACGCAGTATTTT. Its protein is CASSGRIEADTQYF. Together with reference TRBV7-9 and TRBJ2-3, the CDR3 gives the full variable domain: DTGVSQNPRHKITKRGQNVTFRCDPISEHNRLYWYRQTLGQGPEFLTYFQNEAQLEKSRLLSDRFSAERPKGSFSTLEIQRTEQGDSAMYLCASSGRIEADTQYFGPGTRLTVL.

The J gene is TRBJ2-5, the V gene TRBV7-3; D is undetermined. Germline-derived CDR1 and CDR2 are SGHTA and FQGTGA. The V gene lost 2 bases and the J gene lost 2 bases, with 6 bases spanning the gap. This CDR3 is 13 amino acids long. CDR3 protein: CASSLSHQETQYF. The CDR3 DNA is TGTGCCAGCAGCTTATCCCATCAAGAGACCCAGTACTTC.

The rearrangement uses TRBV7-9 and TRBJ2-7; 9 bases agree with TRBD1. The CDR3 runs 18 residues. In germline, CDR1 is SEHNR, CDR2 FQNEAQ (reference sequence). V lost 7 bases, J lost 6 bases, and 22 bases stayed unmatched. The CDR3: CASTLGIVSGTGYTEQYF. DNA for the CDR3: TGTGCCAGCACCCTCGGTATAGTTTCGGGGACAGGGTATACCGAGCAGTACTTC.

CDR3 sequence (DNA): TGTGCCAGCAGCTTGGTGGGGACAGGGTACTACGAGCAGTACTTC. Amino acid sequence: CASSLVGTGYYEQYF. This sequence joins TRBV5-5 and TRBJ2-7; 9 nucleotides agree with TRBD1. V was pared by 0 bases and J by 3 bases, with 4 bases of the junction left unmatched. The CDR3 contains 15 residues. In germline, CDR1 is SGHKS, CDR2 YYEKEE (reference sequence). Complete variable domain (other parts from reference TRBV5-5 and TRBJ2-7): DAGVTQSPTHLIKTRGQQVTLRCSPISGHKSVSWYQQVLGQGPQFIFQYYEKEERGRGNFPDRFSARQFPNYSSELNVNALLLGDSALYLCASSLVGTGYYEQYFGPGTRLTVT.

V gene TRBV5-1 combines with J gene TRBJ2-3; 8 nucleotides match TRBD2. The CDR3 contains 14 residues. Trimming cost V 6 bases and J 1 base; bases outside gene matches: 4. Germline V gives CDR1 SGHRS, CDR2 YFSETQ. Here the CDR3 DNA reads TGCGCCAGCACCAGCGGGGGAGGCACAGATACGCAGTATTTT. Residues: CASTSGGGTDTQYF.

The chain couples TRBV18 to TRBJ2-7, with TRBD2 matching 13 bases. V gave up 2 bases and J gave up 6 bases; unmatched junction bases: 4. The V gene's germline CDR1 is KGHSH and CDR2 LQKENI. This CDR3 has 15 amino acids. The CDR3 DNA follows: TGTGCCAGCTCACCAGAAGGACTAGCGGGAGTCGAGCAGTACTTC. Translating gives CASSPEGLAGVEQYF.